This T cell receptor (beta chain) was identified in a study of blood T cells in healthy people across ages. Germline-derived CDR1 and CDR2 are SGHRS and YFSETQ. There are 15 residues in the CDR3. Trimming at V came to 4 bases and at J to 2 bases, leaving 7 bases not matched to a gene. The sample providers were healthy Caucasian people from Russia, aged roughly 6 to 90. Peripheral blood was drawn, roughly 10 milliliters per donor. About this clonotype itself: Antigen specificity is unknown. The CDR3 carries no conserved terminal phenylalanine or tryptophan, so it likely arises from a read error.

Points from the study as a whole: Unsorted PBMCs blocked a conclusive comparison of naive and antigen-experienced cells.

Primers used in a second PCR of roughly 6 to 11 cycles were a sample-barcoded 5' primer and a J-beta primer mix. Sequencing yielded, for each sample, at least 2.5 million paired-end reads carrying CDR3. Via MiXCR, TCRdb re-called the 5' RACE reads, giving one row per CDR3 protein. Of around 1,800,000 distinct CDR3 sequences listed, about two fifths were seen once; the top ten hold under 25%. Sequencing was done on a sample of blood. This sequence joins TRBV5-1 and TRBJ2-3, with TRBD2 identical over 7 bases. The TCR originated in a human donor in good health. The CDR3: CASSGRAATTDTQYV. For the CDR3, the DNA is TGCGCCAGCAGCGGGAGGGCCGCTACCACAGATACGCAGTATGTT.